These 9 T cell receptor beta chains came from one sample sequenced in a study of cytomegalovirus exposure and HLA in healthy donors. In the PCR, 60 Vbeta and 13 Jbeta primers were used. Repertoires were generated with immunoSEQ multiplex PCR, while TCRdb's copy carries only in-frame clones and drops some. There are approximately 93,000 clones in the sample, with around 3.4% held by the top ten. Sequenced: PBMCs. The receptors stem from a woman in her twenties or thirties in good health and CMV-seronegative.

This chain links TRBV11-2 with TRBJ2-5; 15 nucleotides match TRBD2. CDR3 length: 18 amino acids. V trimming: 4 bases; J trimming: 5 bases; junction bases outside the gene matches: 11. CDR1 is SGHAT, CDR2 FQNNGV, per germline. This CDR3 reads CASSSLGGLAGGGETQYF. The CDR3, as DNA: TGTGCCAGCAGCTCTTTAGGTGGACTAGCGGGAGGGGGGGAGACCCAGTACTTC.

The genes are TRBV19 and TRBJ1-1; 10 positions match TRBD1. V shed 4 bases and J 4 bases; nucleotides not matched to a gene: 9. This CDR3 spans 16 amino acids. From germline, CDR1 is LNHDA and CDR2 SQIVND (reference sequence). As DNA, the CDR3 is TGTGCCAGTAGTAGCCCGGGACAGGGGTTGGGCACTGAAGCTTTCTTT. Translating it yields CASSSPGQGLGTEAFF.

The chain joins TRBV19 to TRBJ1-5, with D perhaps TRBD1 (5 bases). V was cut by 6 bases and J by 3 bases, with 12 bases left in between. From germline, CDR1 is LNHDA and CDR2 SQIVND (reference sequence). The CDR3 totals 14 residues. CDR3 coding DNA: TGTGCCAGTAGGAAGGCAGGGTACAATCAGCCCCAGCATTTT. This encodes CASRKAGYNQPQHF.

V usage is TRBV5-1 and J usage is TRBJ2-7; TRBD2 matches at 7 bases. The CDR3 extends over 14 amino acids. Germline assignment: CDR1 SGHRS and CDR2 YFSETQ. Germline trimming cut 2 bases from V and 2 bases from J; bases unmatched to any gene: 4. The CDR3 loop reads CASSFSLAAYEQYF. As DNA, the CDR3 is TGCGCCAGCAGCTTTAGCCTAGCGGCCTACGAGCAGTACTTC.

This chain joins TRBV7-2 and TRBJ1-1; 9 bases are shared with TRBD1. The CDR3 covers 18 residues. In germline, CDR1 is SGHTA, CDR2 FQGNSA. With V trimmed by 5 bases and J by 0 bases, 13 bases remained unmatched. The CDR3 DNA reads TGTGCCAGCAGCGCGCAGACAGGGGGGAATTGGATGAACACTGAAGCTTTCTTT. This translates into CASSAQTGGNWMNTEAFF.

The chain uses TRBV2 and TRBJ2-2; 7 bases agree with TRBD1. This CDR3 spans 17 amino acids. Unmatched junction bases numbered 11, after V lost 3 bases and J lost 4 bases. Germline V gene lookup returns CDR1 SNHLY and CDR2 FYNNEI. The CDR3 protein is CASSEFPPGGSTGELFF. In DNA form, the CDR3 reads TGTGCCAGCAGTGAGTTCCCGCCAGGGGGATCCACCGGGGAGCTGTTTTTT.

The chain combines TRBV19 with TRBJ1-1; D uncertain. Germline V gives CDR1 LNHDA, CDR2 SQIVND (reference sequence). V shed 4 bases and J shed 1 base, with 13 bases lying between them. The CDR3 is made up of 15 amino acids. CDR3 coding DNA: TGTGCCAGTAGTAATAAGAGTCCTCCGAACACTGAAGCTTTCTTT. Translated, it gives CASSNKSPPNTEAFF. Using reference TRBV19 and TRBJ1-1 for the parts outside the CDR3, the full variable domain is DGGITQSPKYLFRKEGQNVTLSCEQNLNHDAMYWYRQDPGQGLRLIYYSQIVNDFQKGDIAEGYSVSREKKESFPLTVTSAQKNPTAFYLCASSNKSPPNTEAFFGQGTRLTVV.

The V call is TRBV27, the J call TRBJ1-1; no firm D call. The V gene lost 6 bases and the J gene lost 6 bases, with 11 bases spanning the gap. The CDR3 runs to 12 residues. CDR1 and CDR2 (germline): MNHEY, SMNVEV (reference sequence). The CDR3 coding sequence is TGTGCCAGCAGATCCTTCAGTTCTGAAGCTTTCTTT. It codes for CASRSFSSEAFF.

The chain uses TRBV28 and TRBJ2-2; D unresolved. Germline V gene sequence: CDR1 MDHEN, CDR2 SYDVKM. Trimming cost V 6 bases and J 0 bases, with 11 bases left between them. The CDR3 length is 15 residues. CDR3 in amino acids: CASRIVAANTGELFF. The DNA for the CDR3 is TGTGCCAGCAGAATCGTGGCAGCGAACACCGGGGAGCTGTTTTTT.